Below, 3 T cell receptor beta chains from the same sample are listed, as sequenced in a study of human T cells and chemical hapten exposure (dated by TCRdb to the early 2020s). Taken with the paper, the label for time point translates to: patch test 2, 6 weeks after DPC sensitization. The treatment or condition label here, explained by the study, means: therapeutic diphenylcyclopropenone sensitization with weekly scalp DPC. Receptor amplification or capture employed RACE. TCRdb records NextSeq 500 as the sequencer. TCRdb cleaned the public reads at Q25 with fastp, built clones with MiXCR and kept in-frame beta chains. CDR3 protein sequences are deduplicated, and each keeps its most common genes and DNA. Here the sample has just over 350,000 distinct CDR3 sequences; about 6.9% occur a single time. The ten largest clones capture about 5% of the sample. The starting material was whole blood, obtained in connection with sensitization to the hapten diphenylcyclopropenone (DPC). These receptors all stem from a woman under 30 with alopecia areata. Some clones in this sample may be carry-over from other donors' samples.

CDR3 bases: TGCGCCAGCAGCTTGAGACGGGGGGATCCAGATACGCAGTATTTT. Its protein product is CASSLRRGDPDTQYF. The chain recombines TRBV5-1 with TRBJ2-3, with 7 bases that match TRBD2. V shed 1 base and J 4 bases; nucleotides not matched to a gene: 6. Looked up from germline, CDR1 is SGHRS and CDR2 is YFSETQ. The CDR3 has 15 residues.

This clonotype was detected a few times. The chain is built from TRBV6-5 and TRBJ2-7; D ambiguous. Per germline, CDR1 MNHEY and CDR2 SVGAGI. The V end was cut by 2 bases, the J end by 6 bases, with 11 bases between. The CDR3 extends over 13 amino acids. The CDR3: CASSYTSFSEQYF. CDR3 nucleotides: TGTGCCAGCAGTTACACAAGTTTTTCCGAGCAGTACTTC.

V usage is TRBV5-1 and J usage is TRBJ2-7; 7 nucleotides match TRBD1. The CDR3 extends over 16 amino acids. The V segment lost 0 bases and the J segment 0 bases; nucleotides outside the gene matches: 6. Germline lookup yields CDR1 SGHRS and CDR2 YFSETQ. In DNA, the CDR3 is TGCGCCAGCAGCTTGGCCTCCGGACAGGTCTCCTACGAGCAGTACTTC. Its protein is CASSLASGQVSYEQYF.